This TCR beta chain emerged from a study of T cell clones after liver transplantation. Across the whole study: Samples came from ITN030ST, which attempted immunosuppression withdrawal within 2 years of liver transplantation. HCV positivity affected three of eight recipients; the rest lacked autoimmune or viral indications.

Generated by immunoSEQ multiplex PCR, the TCRdb table keeps only in-frame clones and is missing some. The sample has about 60,000 clones; over 55% are singletons. The CDR3 totals 16 residues. The V gene end was trimmed by 4 bases and the J gene end by 8 bases; junction bases not matched to a gene: 17. CDR1 and CDR2 from the germline V gene are SQVTM and ANQGSEA. The rearrangement links TRBV29-1 to TRBJ1-2; 9 nucleotides match TRBD1. The sequence was collected from a human donor who received a liver transplant. The material was CD4+ T cells from blood, obtained before liver transplant. The CDR3 coding sequence is TGCAGCGTTGTAGTTTATGAGGGACAGGGTATTAGGGGCTACACCTTC. It is translated as CSVVVYEGQGIRGYTF.